The T cell receptor beta chain under discussion was sequenced for a study of blood T cell repertoires in COVID-19. V shed 3 bases and J shed 0 bases, with 19 bases lying between them. The length of the CDR3 is 17 residues. Germline lookup yields CDR1 SGHRS and CDR2 YFSETQ. Repertoires were generated with immunoSEQ multiplex PCR, while TCRdb's copy carries only in-frame clones and drops some. The sample shows around 170,000 clones, about 80% of them seen only once. This receptor was taken from a human donor in a cohort sampled during active COVID-19. The genes are TRBV5-1 and TRBJ2-7, with D possibly TRBD2 on 6 matching bases. The sequencing input was peripheral blood. CDR3 sequence: CASSWGDGRTSSYEQYF. The CDR3 DNA sequence: TGCGCCAGCAGCTGGGGGGACGGACGGACCAGCTCCTACGAGCAGTACTTC. Full variable domain (outside the CDR3, taken from reference TRBV5-1 and TRBJ2-7): KAGVTQTPRYLIKTRGQQVTLSCSPISGHRSVSWYQQTPGQGLQFLFEYFSETQRNKGNFPGRFSGRQFSNSRSEMNVSTLELGDSALYLCASSWGDGRTSSYEQYFGPGTRLTVT.